A selection of T cell receptor beta chains follows, all from one sample in a study of shared clonotypes between healthy human individuals. Assay: immunoSEQ multiplex PCR; the TCRdb copy retains only in-frame clones and omits some. Of more than 1,200,000 clones in the sample, 98% to 99% were seen once. Source material: naive CD4+ T cells sorted from blood. The receptor set was obtained from a man between 25 and 39 years old in good health. The CDR3 runs from the conserved cysteine through the conserved F or W. D genes are given only for firm matches. For some rows the clone size is stated as once, few or many, or as a class when expanded; others skip it.

>.|TRBV6-6|.|TRBJ2-1
CASSYPRTEVYNEQFF
TGTGCCAGCAGTTACCCCCGGACTGAAGTCTACAATGAGCAGTTCTTC
>.|TRBV10-3|.|TRBJ2-3
CAISESGPTDTQYF
TGTGCCATCAGTGAGTCGGGTCCCACAGATACGCAGTATTTT
>.|TRBV5-1|TRBD1|TRBJ2-7
CASSLGGTGSYEQYF
TGCGCCAGCAGCTTGGGGGGGACAGGCTCCTACGAGCAGTACTTC
>.|TRBV18|.|TRBJ1-1
CASSPRTFGFGTEAFF
TGTGCCAGCTCACCACGGACATTCGGGTTCGGCACTGAAGCTTTCTTT
>.|TRBV6-5|.|TRBJ2-3
CASRTRGDTQYF
TGTGCCAGCAGGACCCGTGGGGATACGCAGTATTTT
>.|TRBV10-1|.|TRBJ2-3
CASSEAGTDTQYF
TGCGCCAGCAGTGAGGCAGGCACAGATACGCAGTATTTT
>once|TRBV2|.|TRBJ1-5
CASSEQFNQPQHF
TGTGCCAGCAGTGAACAGTTCAATCAGCCCCAGCATTTT
>.|TRBV28|.|TRBJ2-3
CASSSPGTSTDTQYF
TGTGCCAGCAGTTCCCCCGGGACTAGCACAGATACGCAGTATTTT
>.|TRBV5-1|.|TRBJ1-2
CASSLARSGRGANYGYTF
TGCGCCAGCAGCTTGGCCCGGTCCGGCAGAGGAGCTAACTATGGCTACACCTTC
>.|TRBV28|.|TRBJ2-7
CASKLATRTPYEQYF
TGTGCCAGCAAGCTAGCCACTAGGACACCCTACGAGCAGTACTTC
>.|TRBV18|.|TRBJ2-7
CASSLPRGTEKTDGTSYEQYF
TGTGCCAGCTCACTACCCCGCGGGACAGAAAAAACCGACGGCACATCCTACGAGCAGTACTTC
>once|TRBV4-1|.|TRBJ1-4
CASSQDGRDEKLFF
TGCGCCAGCAGCCAAGATGGGAGGGATGAAAAACTGTTTTTT
>.|TRBV5-1|.|TRBJ2-3
CASMSQADTQYF
TGCGCCAGCATGTCTCAGGCAGATACGCAGTATTTT
>.|TRBV4-1|.|TRBJ2-2
CASSQEGSISFVELFF
TGCGCCAGCAGCCAAGAAGGTAGTATTTCGTTCGTGGAGCTGTTTTTT
>.|TRBV12-1|.|TRBJ2-3
CASSHLRGEDTQYF
TGTGCCAGCAGCCACCTACGCGGGGAAGATACGCAGTATTTT
>.|TRBV18|TRBD1|TRBJ1-5
CASSQGQVSQPQHF
TGTGCCAGCTCACAGGGACAGGTGAGTCAGCCCCAGCATTTT
>.|TRBV16|.|TRBJ2-5
CASSGEGTQYF
TGTGCCAGCAGCGGGGAAGGGACCCAGTACTTC
>.|TRBV7-7|.|TRBJ2-2
CASRDEGELFF
TGTGCCAGCAGAGATGAAGGGGAGCTGTTTTTT
>.|TRBV9|TRBD1|TRBJ1-1
CASSEYARGRLNTEAFF
TGTGCCAGCAGCGAGTACGCGAGGGGGCGGTTGAACACTGAAGCTTTCTTT
>.|TRBV29-1|.|TRBJ2-7
CSVEGRGPSYEQYF
TGCAGCGTTGAAGGGCGGGGGCCCTCCTACGAGCAGTACTTC
>.|TRBV5-1|.|TRBJ2-1
CASSLEGLDEQFF
TGCGCCAGCAGCTTGGAAGGCTTGGATGAGCAGTTCTTC
>.|TRBV14|.|TRBJ2-5
CASSPTRGNQETQYF
TGTGCCAGCAGCCCCACCAGAGGGAACCAAGAGACCCAGTACTTC
>.|TRBV7-9|.|TRBJ1-2
CASSAGKGSIGYTF
TGTGCCAGCAGCGCAGGGAAGGGAAGCATCGGCTACACCTTC
>.|TRBV5-6|.|TRBJ2-5
CASSSHPKMETQYF
TGTGCCAGCAGCTCCCACCCCAAAATGGAGACCCAGTACTTC
>.|TRBV27|TRBD1|TRBJ1-2
CASTPAGTGFYGYTF
TGTGCCAGCACACCAGCCGGGACAGGGTTCTATGGCTACACCTTC
>few|TRBV18|.|TRBJ2-3
CASSPTDTQYF
TGTGCCAGCTCACCTACAGATACGCAGTATTTT
>.|TRBV6-1|.|TRBJ1-2
CASSERGGSYTF
TGTGCCAGCAGTGAAAGGGGGGGTAGCTACACCTTC
>.|TRBV4-2|TRBD2|TRBJ2-3
CASSQGGREVSDTQYF
TGTGCCAGCAGCCAAGGCGGGCGGGAGGTCTCAGATACGCAGTATTTT